These 18 T cell receptor beta chains were all obtained from the same sample, sequenced in a study of PD-1 blockade in classical Hodgkin lymphoma (dated by TCRdb to 2020 to 2021). Receptors were amplified or captured by the immunoSEQ multiplex PCR assay. Sourced from immuneACCESS, this table was stored by TCRdb with only in-frame sequences that have V and J called. A share of the clones is absent; for the studies checked, an unresolved V gene accounts for under half, and the remainder has no known explanation. The sample yields 6,500 to 9,500 clones; 80% to 85% were counted once. The top ten hold just under 30% of the sample. What this sample's time point label stands for: cycle 4 day 1 (C4D1), after less than 7 weeks of nivolumab. Every trial patient had relapsed after autologous stem cell transplantation, and cohorts A, B and C differed in prior brentuximab vedotin exposure. The sample was peripheral blood mononuclear cells (PBMCs), taken before the fourth cycle of nivolumab. These receptors all come from a human donor with classical Hodgkin lymphoma.

The V call is TRBV6-1, the J call TRBJ1-1, with D possibly TRBD1 on 6 matching bases. Germline CDR1 reads MNHNS; CDR2 reads SASEGT. The germline V and J ends were trimmed by 6 bases and 3 bases, with 17 bases remaining between them. There are 15 residues in the CDR3. This CDR3 reads CASRTGWFLDTEAFF. The CDR3 DNA reads TGTGCCAGCAGAACAGGGTGGTTCCTCGACACTGAAGCTTTCTTT.

With respect to this clone: The germline gene is not matched at one end of the junction; a read error may be the cause. The chain joins TRBV7-7 to TRBJ2-7; tentative D call: TRBD1 (6 bases). Germline lookup yields CDR1 SSHAT and CDR2 FNYEAQ (reference sequence). This CDR3 is 15 amino acids long. CDR3 nucleotides: TGTGCTAGCAGCCTCTCCGCCGACAGGTTCTACGAGCAGTACTTC. Translation gives CASSLSADRFYEQYF.

The chain employs TRBV15 and TRBJ1-2; D ambiguous. Trimming took 0 bases from V and 8 from J, leaving 10 bases between them. The CDR3 is 13 amino acids. Germline CDR1 is LNHNV and CDR2 is YYDKDF (reference sequence). CDR3 DNA: TGTGCCACCAGCAGAGATCGGGCGGAGGGCTACACCTTC. Translation: CATSRDRAEGYTF.

V usage is TRBV27 and J usage is TRBJ1-6; D unresolved. Trimming shortened V by 4 bases and J by 12 bases, and 16 bases separated the two germline ends. The CDR3 has 14 amino acids. Germline V CDR1 and CDR2: MNHEY, SMNVEV (reference sequence). CDR3 coding DNA: TGTGCCAGCAGTTCAGTTCTCCTTACGGGACCCCTCCACTTT. It translates to CASSSVLLTGPLHF.

The gene calls are TRBV25-1 and TRBJ2-5; TRBD1 matches 7 bases. Trimming cost V 4 bases and J 0 bases; bases outside gene matches: 14. Germline CDR1 is MGHDK and CDR2 is SYGVNS. This CDR3 has 18 residues. Written as DNA, the CDR3 is TGTGCCAGCAGTGTACTGGGGCAAACAGGGGCCTACCAAGAGACCCAGTACTTC. Its translation: CASSVLGQTGAYQETQYF.

This clone was seen only once. The CDR3 region is CASSLGDSYGYTF. DNA for the CDR3: TGTGCCAGCAGTTTAGGGGACAGCTATGGCTACACCTTC. The chain uses TRBV28 and TRBJ1-2; 7 positions agree with TRBD1. V was clipped by 2 bases and J by 4 bases; unmatched bases: 1. The CDR3 covers 13 residues. Germline V lookup: CDR1 MDHEN, CDR2 SYDVKM.

The rearrangement links TRBV18 to TRBJ2-5, with D hard to call. This CDR3 region has 14 residues. The V end lost 1 base, the J end lost 5 bases, and 11 bases lay between the germline ends. CDR1 and CDR2 from the germline V gene are KGHSH and LQKENI. The CDR3 sequence: CASSPLGLRETQYF. CDR3 DNA: TGTGCCAGCTCACCACTGGGGTTAAGGGAGACCCAGTACTTC. Drawing the rest from reference TRBV18 and TRBJ2-5, the complete variable domain is NAGVMQNPRHLVRRRGQEARLRCSPMKGHSHVYWYRQLPEEGLKFMVYLQKENIIDESGMPKERFSAEFPKEGPSILRIQQVVRGDSAAYFCASSPLGLRETQYFGPGTRLLVL.

Notes on this clone: The CDR3 does not end in the conserved phenylalanine or tryptophan, so this is likely a read error. The chain uses TRBV7-9 and TRBJ1-2, with D possibly TRBD1 on 5 matching bases. V was trimmed by 1 base and J by 5 bases, leaving 8 bases between them. In germline, CDR1 is SEHNR, CDR2 FQNEAQ (reference sequence). This CDR3 region has 13 residues. The CDR3 sequence: CASSLGQSYGYTL. The DNA of the CDR3 is TGTGCCAGCAGCTTAGGACAGAGTTATGGCTACACCCTC.

This clone was recorded once. V is TRBV27 and J is TRBJ1-2; D is uncertain. Per germline, CDR1 MNHEY and CDR2 SMNVEV (reference sequence). The CDR3 length is 13 residues. Deletions cut 5 bases from V and 4 bases from J, with 11 bases between. The CDR3, as DNA: TGTGCCAGCAGTACGGGCGATTCCTATGGCTACACCTTC. Its translation is CASSTGDSYGYTF.

This chain links TRBV4-3 with TRBJ1-1; D call uncertain. This CDR3 is 14 amino acids long. In germline, CDR1 is LGHNA, CDR2 YSLEER. V was shortened by 3 bases and J by 1 base, with 9 bases between the two germline ends. This CDR3 reads CASSQFGTNTEAFF. The CDR3, as DNA: TGCGCCAGCAGCCAGTTCGGAACGAACACTGAAGCTTTCTTT.

The chain recombines TRBV11-3 with TRBJ2-7; 10 nucleotides align to TRBD1. The germline V gene has CDR1 SGHNT and CDR2 YENEEA. The CDR3 is 15 residues long. V shed 2 bases, J shed 2 bases, and the junction held 3 bases outside the gene matches. CDR3 nucleotide sequence: TGTGCCAGCAGCTTATCCGGGACAGGGGCCTACGAGCAGTACTTC. This sequence encodes CASSLSGTGAYEQYF.

In its sample, this clone was seen a few times. This chain connects TRBV21-1 to TRBJ2-1; TRBD2 is taken as the D call from the table, unchecked against the DNA. TRBV21-1 is designated a pseudogene. This CDR3 has 21 residues. CDR3 region: CASSKALSWTHGLAGVGEQFF. CDR3 DNA: TGTGCCAGCAGCAAAGCGCTTTCTTGGACGCATGGACTAGCGGGGGTTGGTGAGCAGTTCTTC.

The chain employs TRBV6-5 and TRBJ2-1, with 7 bases matching TRBD1. V lost 6 bases to trimming and J lost 6 bases; unmatched junction nucleotides: 2. Germline-derived CDR1 and CDR2 are MNHEY and SVGAGI. This CDR3 spans 12 amino acids. The CDR3 loop reads CASRTGINEQFF. The CDR3 DNA reads as TGTGCCAGCAGGACAGGGATCAATGAGCAGTTCTTC.

The CDR3 here is CASRPQGYEQYF. In DNA form, the CDR3 reads TGTGCCAGCAGGCCACAGGGGTACGAGCAGTACTTC. The chain couples TRBV2 to TRBJ2-7; 7 bases align to TRBD1. Germline-derived CDR1 and CDR2 are SNHLY and FYNNEI. The trim removed 6 bases at V and 4 bases at J, leaving 3 bases unmatched. The CDR3 sequence is 12 residues long.

CDR3 nucleotides: TGTGCCAGCAGTTTATTAAGGCTCCTCAATCAGCCCCAGCATTTT. It encodes CASSLLRLLNQPQHF. V usage is TRBV28 and J usage is TRBJ1-5; D uncertain. Germline V lookup: CDR1 MDHEN, CDR2 SYDVKM. The CDR3 contains 15 residues. With 1 base removed from V and 3 bases from J, the gap between germline ends came to 10 bases.

V gene TRBV5-6 combines with J gene TRBJ2-3; tentatively, D is TRBD2 (5 bases). Trimming took off 3 bases at V and 2 bases at J, with 13 bases between the two ends. Germline CDR1 and CDR2: SGHDT and YYEEEE. The CDR3 is made up of 15 amino acids. In DNA form, the CDR3 reads TGTGCCAGCAGCTGGCGAGAGGGATTCACAGATACGCAGTATTTT. Its translation: CASSWREGFTDTQYF.

CDR3 in amino acids: CAINQGYGYTF. CDR3 sequence (DNA): TGTGCCATTAACCAGGGATATGGCTACACCTTC. The rearrangement links TRBV7-9 to TRBJ1-2, with D perhaps TRBD1 (5 bases). From germline, CDR1 is SEHNR and CDR2 FQNEAQ (reference sequence). The CDR3 has 11 residues. Trimming removed 10 bases at V and 5 bases at J, with 11 bases between. Variable domain in full (rest from reference TRBV7-9 and TRBJ1-2): DTGVSQNPRHKITKRGQNVTFRCDPISEHNRLYWYRQTLGQGPEFLTYFQNEAQLEKSRLLSDRFSAERPKGSFSTLEIQRTEQGDSAMYLCAINQGYGYTFGSGTRLTVV.

The chain employs TRBV18 and TRBJ1-5; TRBD1 aligns across 12 bases. The length of the CDR3 is 16 residues. CDR1 and CDR2 from the germline V gene are KGHSH and LQKENI. V was clipped by 3 bases and J by 1 base; unmatched bases: 1. CDR3 loop: CASSPGQGASNQPQHF. For the CDR3, the DNA is TGTGCCAGCTCACCGGGACAGGGGGCGAGCAATCAGCCCCAGCATTTT.